This T cell receptor beta chain appears in the sequencing data of a study of blood T cell repertoires in COVID-19. Across the whole study: Spain, Italy and the United States supplied samples that represented acute and convalescent COVID-19. T cells, B-cell-depleted T cells, or PBMCs supplied cDNA or gDNA.

Per germline, CDR1 LGHDT and CDR2 YNNKEL (reference sequence). The junction had 3 bases not matched to a gene; V was cut back by 4 bases and J by 5 bases. This CDR3 contains 13 residues. How the authors handled the data: Reference gene primer amplification in the assay estimated nucleated cell counts. Assay: immunoSEQ multiplex PCR; the TCRdb copy retains only in-frame clones and omits some. The V and J calls and clone size come from that table; D and trimming were worked out from the DNA. In the table there are some 150,000 clones, roughly 87% of which are singletons. Sequenced sample: peripheral blood. This clonotype originated in a woman aged 45-59 years with acute or convalescent COVID-19. The V gene is TRBV3-1 (or the pseudogene TRBV3-2), the J gene TRBJ1-2; 8 nucleotides line up with TRBD1. CDR3 sequence: CASSPTGVYGYTF. CDR3 DNA: TGTGCCAGCAGCCCGACAGGGGTTTATGGCTACACCTTC.